Presented here are 20 T cell receptor beta chains from one specimen sequenced in a study of shared clonotypes between healthy human individuals. Clones were read by immunoSEQ multiplex PCR, and TCRdb kept only the in-frame ones, dropping some. The sample records millions of clones, about 92% being singletons. Sequencing was performed on naive CD4+ T cells sorted from blood. The subset: CD45RA+ positively selected. Receptors were obtained from a man younger than 35 in good health.

The J gene is TRBJ2-2, the V gene TRBV6-5; TRBD1 matches at 9 bases. Germline trimming cut 6 bases from V and 1 base from J; bases unmatched to any gene: 3. The CDR3 length is 15 residues. Per the germline V gene, CDR1 is MNHEY and CDR2 is SVGAGI. The chain's CDR3 is CASRTGGMNTGELFF. In DNA, the CDR3 is TGTGCCAGCAGAACAGGGGGCATGAACACCGGGGAGCTGTTTTTT.

As to this clone: Other nucleotide sequences in the sample specify the same CDR3. This rearrangement joins TRBV7-2 to TRBJ2-7; the D is unclear. The germline V gene has CDR1 SGHTA and CDR2 FQGNSA. The CDR3 is 14 residues long. Trimming left V 5 bases short and J 0 bases short, with 11 bases between. In nucleotides, the CDR3 is TGTGCCAGCAGCCCAAGGACGGGCTCCTACGAGCAGTACTTC. The encoded protein is CASSPRTGSYEQYF.

Of note for this clone: Mismatch with germline at one junction end may stem from a read error. The rearrangement joins TRBV7-7 to TRBJ2-5; the D is unclear. This CDR3 is built from 14 residues. Per the germline V gene, CDR1 is SSHAT and CDR2 is FNYEAQ (reference sequence). Here the CDR3 reads CASSFPGRQETQYF. CDR3 nucleotide sequence: TGTGCTAGCAGCTTTCCCGGACGCCAAGAGACCCAGTACTTC.

The chain carries TRBV6-6 and TRBJ2-5; no clear D. V shed 5 bases and J shed 5 bases, with 6 bases lying between them. Germline CDR1 MNHNY, CDR2 SVGAGI (reference sequence). The CDR3 runs to 11 residues. CDR3 nucleotide sequence: TGTGCCAGCAGTCGTGACGAGACCCAGTACTTC. This codes for CASSRDETQYF.

V and J are TRBV6-5 and TRBJ1-3, with unresolved D. The CDR3 extends over 13 amino acids. The germline V gene encodes CDR1 MNHEY and CDR2 SVGAGI. The ends were cut back, 6 bases at V and 0 bases at J, with 6 bases in the middle. The CDR3 reads CASRLPSGNTIYF. The CDR3 DNA is TGTGCCAGCAGGCTGCCCTCTGGAAACACCATATATTTT.

The V and J genes are TRBV2 and TRBJ2-2, with D possibly being TRBD1 or TRBD2 (6 bases each). CDR3 length: 15 amino acids. V shed 6 bases and J shed 4 bases, with 15 bases lying between them. CDR1 and CDR2 (germline): SNHLY, FYNNEI. The CDR3 DNA sequence: TGTGCCAGCAGCCTCGAGGGGGGCCGCACCGGGGAGCTGTTTTTT. Protein: CASSLEGGRTGELFF.

This clone was detected only once. The chain carries TRBV7-9 and TRBJ1-1; D may be TRBD1 (5 bases). The CDR3 spans 15 residues. Trimming cost V 5 bases and J 7 bases, with 20 bases left between them. The germline gives CDR1 SEHNR, CDR2 FQNEAQ (reference sequence). The CDR3 reads CASSPWGGRMNEAFF. CDR3 DNA: TGTGCCAGCAGCCCCTGGGGGGGACGAATGAATGAAGCTTTCTTT.

V gene TRBV27 combines with J gene TRBJ1-5, with D perhaps matching TRBD1 (5 bases). With 6 bases removed from V and 4 bases from J, the gap between germline ends came to 13 bases. Germline V gives CDR1 MNHEY, CDR2 SMNVEV (reference sequence). The CDR3 sequence is 14 residues long. CDR3: CASRPGTVNQPQHF. CDR3 bases: TGTGCCAGCAGGCCCGGGACGGTGAATCAGCCCCAGCATTTT.

This chain uses TRBV5-1 with TRBJ1-4; D is uncertain. Trimming stripped 0 bases from V and 0 bases from J, with 6 bases between. This CDR3 has 15 residues. Germline loops: CDR1 SGHRS, CDR2 YFSETQ. CDR3 loop: CASSLETATNEKLFF. CDR3 nucleotide sequence: TGCGCCAGCAGCTTGGAGACGGCAACTAATGAAAAACTGTTTTTT.

The chain joins TRBV19 to TRBJ2-3; perhaps TRBD2 as D (6 bases). Germline V lookup: CDR1 LNHDA, CDR2 SQIVND (reference sequence). V was cut by 5 bases and J by 2 bases, with 20 bases left in between. There are 17 residues in the CDR3. Here the CDR3 reads CASSAGFLADFTDTQYF. The CDR3 DNA follows: TGTGCCAGTAGTGCGGGGTTTCTAGCAGATTTCACAGATACGCAGTATTTT.

The V gene is TRBV2, the J gene TRBJ2-7; D is uncertain. Germline assignment: CDR1 SNHLY and CDR2 FYNNEI. Trimming shortened V by 3 bases and J by 2 bases, and 17 bases separated the two germline ends. The CDR3 is 16 amino acids. The CDR3 nucleotides read TGTGCCAGCAGTGAGTATCTTTTCGGGCAGGCCTACGAGCAGTACTTC. Protein sequence: CASSEYLFGQAYEQYF.

On this clone itself: Other DNA sequences in this specimen translate into the identical CDR3. The V and J genes are TRBV6-6 and TRBJ2-5, with D maybe TRBD1 (6 bases). This CDR3 has 12 amino acids. Trimming left V 7 bases short and J 2 bases short, with 8 bases between. CDR1 MNHNY and CDR2 SVGAGI come from the germline V gene (reference sequence). The CDR3 bases are TGTGCCAGCACCGGACAGCAAGAGACCCAGTACTTC. It specifies CASTGQQETQYF.

The chain employs TRBV18 and TRBJ2-1; 12 bases line up with TRBD2. The germline gives CDR1 KGHSH, CDR2 LQKENI. The J segment lost 0 bases and the V segment lost 6 bases, leaving 9 bases of the junction unmatched. CDR3 length: 18 amino acids. CDR3 sequence reads: CASSWTSGNPFSYNEQFF. CDR3 sequence (DNA): TGTGCCAGCTCTTGGACTAGCGGGAACCCTTTCTCCTACAATGAGCAGTTCTTC.

J is TRBJ2-5 and V is TRBV7-9; 7 bases align to TRBD1. The V gene's germline CDR1 is SEHNR and CDR2 FQNEAQ (reference sequence). Trimming removed 4 bases from V and 0 bases from J; junction bases left unmatched: 5. The CDR3 totals 15 residues. The CDR3 here is CASSSRGGYQETQYF. The DNA of the CDR3 is TGTGCCAGCAGCTCCCGAGGGGGCTACCAAGAGACCCAGTACTTC.

The rearrangement links TRBV10-2 to TRBJ2-1; the D is unclear. V was pared by 5 bases and J by 0 bases, with 8 bases between. The CDR3 is 14 residues long. In germline, CDR1 is WSHSY, CDR2 SAAADI. The CDR3 region has the DNA TGCGCCAGCAGTAGGCAGAGCTCCTACAATGAGCAGTTCTTC. It specifies CASSRQSSYNEQFF.

The chain joins TRBV9 to TRBJ1-2; D is perhaps TRBD1 (5 bases). V gave up 0 bases and J gave up 0 bases, with 12 bases separating them. The germline V gene has CDR1 SGDLS and CDR2 YYNGEE. This CDR3 has 16 residues. CDR3 coding DNA: TGTGCCAGCAGCGTAGGGGACGCCAAAGCTAACTATGGCTACACCTTC. Translation: CASSVGDAKANYGYTF.

This clone was detected only a few times. J is TRBJ1-6 and V is TRBV6-5; D is unclear. Germline CDR1 reads MNHEY; CDR2 reads SVGAGI. The CDR3 extends over 12 amino acids. Trimming removed 4 bases from V and 8 bases from J, with 6 bases in between. CDR3 sequence (DNA): TGTGCCAGCAGTTTTGGGGATTCACCCCTCCACTTT. It is translated as CASSFGDSPLHF.

The chain combines TRBV10-3 with TRBJ2-2; TRBD1 aligns across 9 bases. This CDR3 is built from 16 residues. Trimming took 4 bases from V and 3 from J; bases not matched to a gene: 6. Per germline, CDR1 ENHRY and CDR2 SYGVKD. CDR3 nucleotides: TGTGCCATCAGTGTGGAACAGGGGGCGCACACCGGGGAGCTGTTTTTT. It encodes CAISVEQGAHTGELFF.

V usage is TRBV29-1 and J usage is TRBJ2-1; the D gene is possibly TRBD2 (5 bases). The germline V and J ends were trimmed by 6 bases and 1 base, with 10 bases remaining between them. Germline V CDR1 and CDR2: SQVTM, ANQGSEA. CDR3 length equals 13 residues. CDR3 sequence (DNA): TGCAGCGTCGGGGAGTCTTCCTACAATGAGCAGTTCTTC. Amino acids: CSVGESSYNEQFF.

Here the CDR3 reads CASSWGSGGKDEQFF. CDR3 coding DNA: TGCGCCAGCAGCTGGGGGTCAGGGGGCAAGGATGAGCAGTTCTTC. V gene TRBV5-1 combines with J gene TRBJ2-1; 8 bases align to TRBD1. Germline CDR1 is SGHRS and CDR2 is YFSETQ. This CDR3 has 15 amino acids. Losses at the gene ends were 3 bases for V and 8 bases for J; bases not matched to a gene: 10.